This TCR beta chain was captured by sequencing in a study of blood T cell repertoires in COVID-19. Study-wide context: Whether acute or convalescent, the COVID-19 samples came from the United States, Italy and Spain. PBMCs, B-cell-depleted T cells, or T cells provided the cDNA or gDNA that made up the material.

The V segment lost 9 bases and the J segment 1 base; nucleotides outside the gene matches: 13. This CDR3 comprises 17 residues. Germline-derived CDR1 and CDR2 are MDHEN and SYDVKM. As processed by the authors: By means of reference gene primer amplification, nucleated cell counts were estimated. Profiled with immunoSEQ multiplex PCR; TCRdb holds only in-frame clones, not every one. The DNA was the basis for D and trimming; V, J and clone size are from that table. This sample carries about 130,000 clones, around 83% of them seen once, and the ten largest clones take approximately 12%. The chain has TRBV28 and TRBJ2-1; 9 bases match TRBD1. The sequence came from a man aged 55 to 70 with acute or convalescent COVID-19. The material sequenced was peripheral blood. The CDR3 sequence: CASTGGFSLGSYNEQFF. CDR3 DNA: TGTGCCAGTACAGGGGGCTTTAGTCTCGGGTCCTACAATGAGCAGTTCTTC.